Listed below are T cell receptor beta chains from one sample, sequenced in a study of cytomegalovirus exposure and HLA in healthy donors. Assay: immunoSEQ multiplex PCR; the TCRdb copy retains only in-frame clones and omits some. The sample lists around 150,000 clones; 80% to 90% were seen once. The sequenced sample was PBMCs. The origin of the receptors is a boy between 2 and 10 years old in good health and CMV-seronegative. Each CDR3 is given with its conserved first and last residue. The D gene is left open where the match is weak. Size values are once, few and many counts, or a class for expanded clones, and some rows have none.

d_call,clone_size,j_call,v_call,cdr3_aa,cdr3_nt
TRBD2,.,TRBJ2-2,TRBV5-1,CASSGMTSGRSSGELFF,TGCGCCAGCAGCGGGATGACTAGCGGGAGAAGTTCCGGGGAGCTGTTTTTT
.,.,TRBJ1-2,TRBV28,CASSHSYGYTF,TGTGCCAGCAGCCATTCCTATGGCTACACCTTC
.,.,TRBJ2-2,TRBV12-5,CANSANTGELFF,TGTGCTAATAGCGCGAACACCGGGGAGCTGTTTTTT
.,.,TRBJ1-2,TRBV27,CASSRGRIYGYTF,TGTGCCAGCAGCCGGGGGAGGATCTATGGCTACACCTTC
TRBD1,few,TRBJ1-4,TRBV5-4,CASSDRVNEKLFF,TGTGCCAGCAGTGACAGGGTGAATGAAAAACTGTTTTTT
.,.,TRBJ1-3,TRBV9,CASRRGNTIYF,TGTGCCAGCAGACGGGGAAACACCATATATTTT
.,.,TRBJ2-6,TRBV7-3,CASSSGWGANVLTF,TGTGCCAGCAGCTCAGGTTGGGGGGCCAACGTCCTGACTTTC
.,.,TRBJ2-7,TRBV5-1,CASSLAQGNYEQYF,TGCGCCAGCAGCTTGGCCCAGGGGAACTACGAGCAGTACTTC
.,.,TRBJ1-1,TRBV11-3,CASSLEGAATEAFF,TGTGCCAGCAGCTTAGAGGGGGCGGCCACTGAAGCTTTCTTT
TRBD1,.,TRBJ2-6,TRBV6-1,CASGQASSGANVLTF,TGTGCCAGTGGACAGGCGAGCTCTGGGGCCAACGTCCTGACTTTC
.,.,TRBJ2-2,TRBV27,CASSLGNRVSGTGELFF,TGTGCCAGCAGTCTAGGGAACAGGGTCTCGGGCACCGGGGAGCTGTTTTTT
TRBD1,.,TRBJ2-3,TRBV5-1,CASSLRQGITDTQYF,TGCGCCAGCAGCCTACGACAGGGCATCACAGATACGCAGTATTTT
.,.,TRBJ1-6,TRBV19,CASSSMRSSYNSPLHF,TGTGCCAGTAGTAGTATGAGGAGCTCCTATAATTCACCCCTCCACTTT
TRBD1,.,TRBJ1-5,TRBV19,CASTTGGAGNQPQHF,TGTGCCAGTACCACAGGGGGCGCGGGCAATCAGCCCCAGCATTTT
.,.,TRBJ2-6,TRBV5-5,CASSSFSGANVLTF,TGTGCCAGCAGCTCGTTTTCTGGGGCCAACGTCCTGACTTTC
TRBD1,.,TRBJ1-4,TRBV5-4,CASSASGGGLEKLFF,TGTGCCAGCAGCGCTTCAGGGGGCGGCTTGGAAAAGCTGTTTTTT
.,.,TRBJ2-3,TRBV10-3,CAIEGGGTQYF,TGTGCCATCGAGGGAGGGGGTACGCAGTATTTT
.,.,TRBJ1-5,TRBV4-1,CASSQDNSGRFQQPQHF,TGCGCCAGCAGCCAAGATAATTCGGGGAGATTCCAACAGCCCCAGCATTTT
.,.,TRBJ1-1,TRBV27,CASRQSTEAFF,TGTGCCAGTAGACAGAGCACTGAAGCTTTCTTT
TRBD2,.,TRBJ2-3,TRBV7-3,CASSYIGLADTSTDTQYF,TGTGCCAGCAGCTATATAGGACTAGCAGATACTAGCACAGATACGCAGTATTTT
.,.,TRBJ1-2,TRBV25-1,CASSDVGGYGYTF,TGTGCCAGCAGTGACGTAGGCGGCTATGGCTACACCTTC
.,.,TRBJ1-4,TRBV7-3,CASSLNSNEKLFF,TGTGCCAGCAGCTTAAACAGTAATGAAAAACTGTTTTTT
TRBD2,.,TRBJ2-2,TRBV19,CASRTSTSGIHTGELFF,TGTGCCAGTAGAACATCAACTAGCGGGATTCACACCGGGGAGCTGTTTTTT
TRBD2,.,TRBJ2-1,TRBV15,CATSRDRGGSYNEQFF,TGTGCCACCAGCAGAGATCGGGGCGGGAGCTACAATGAGCAGTTCTTC
TRBD2,.,TRBJ2-3,TRBV30,CAWSVQAGGTDTQYF,TGTGCCTGGAGTGTACAAGCGGGGGGCACAGATACGCAGTATTTT
.,.,TRBJ2-7,TRBV11-3,CASSPRPNGEQYF,TGTGCCAGCAGTCCGCGCCCGAACGGCGAGCAGTACTTC
TRBD2,.,TRBJ2-7,TRBV10-3,CAISERTSGTSYEQYF,TGTGCCATCAGTGAAAGGACTAGCGGGACCTCCTACGAGCAGTACTTC
.,once,TRBJ1-1,TRBV28,CASSMSGAGLNTEAFF,TGTGCCAGCTCAATGAGTGGTGCAGGTCTGAACACTGAAGCTTTCTTT
.,.,TRBJ1-2,TRBV6-5,CASSYLAQGYGYTF,TGTGCCAGCAGTTACCTGGCCCAGGGCTATGGCTACACCTTC
.,once,TRBJ1-2,TRBV30,CAWSEWPHGYTF,TGTGCCTGGAGTGAGTGGCCTCATGGCTACACCTTC